The T cell receptor (beta chain) described here comes from a study of T cell responses to AZD1222 COVID-19 vaccine. Study information: Pooled together were second doses at about 4 or about 12 weeks.

TCRdb's table, derived via immunoSEQ multiplex PCR, lists solely in-frame clones and lacks some. The sample carries about 94,000 clones, about 88% recorded once. Concerning this clone: Its antigen is unidentified.

V lost 4 bases, J lost 3 bases, and 2 bases stayed unmatched. The CDR3 length is 13 residues. In germline, CDR1 is SEHNR, CDR2 FQNEAQ (reference sequence). General observations from the study: Clonal diversity was possibly underestimated; the donors were predominantly white British and more often female. No repertoire was sampled before or during the peak T cell response, only after it.

This receptor was taken from an adult in good health. V is TRBV7-9 and J is TRBJ1-2, with 7 bases that match TRBD1. Specimen: peripheral blood, collected on day 0 of AZD1222 vaccination. The CDR3 nucleotides read TGTGCCAGCAGCTCCGGACAGGACTATGGCTACACCTTC. Its protein product is CASSSGQDYGYTF.